Shown below are 10 T cell receptor beta chains from a single sample sequenced in a study of CD8 T cells in ankylosing spondylitis. Study results and limitations: Ankylosing spondylitis blood appeared to carry a characteristic TCR beta motif of roughly 8 highly homologous variants.

Their antigens remain unidentified. TCRdb re-derived calls from the 5' RACE reads in MiXCR, one entry per CDR3 protein. The table includes 450,000 to 550,000 distinct CDR3 sequences, 5.3% detected once. Material: blood, either unsorted or a sorted T cell fraction (not recorded which). The origin of the receptors is a male donor with ankylosing spondylitis.

This clonotype was detected many times. The chain recombines TRBV28 with TRBJ2-2; no firm D call. This CDR3 contains 15 residues. The V end was cut by 4 bases, the J end by 3 bases, with 12 bases between. CDR1 and CDR2 (germline): MDHEN, SYDVKM. For the CDR3, the DNA is TGTGCCAGCAGTTCCCTAGGGCGAGACACCGGGGAGCTGTTTTTT. Amino acid sequence: CASSSLGRDTGELFF.

The CDR3 spells CSARHQGYGYTF. DNA of the CDR3: TGCAGTGCTAGGCATCAGGGGTATGGCTACACCTTC. The chain links TRBV20-1 to TRBJ1-2; tentative D call: TRBD1 (6 bases). The CDR3 runs 12 residues. Germline CDR1 and CDR2: DFQATT and SNEGSKA (reference sequence). Trimming took 3 bases from V and 5 from J, leaving 10 bases between them.

This clonotype was picked up many times. The CDR3 is CASSKPGPSDQPQHF. The CDR3 DNA follows: TGTGCCAGCAGCAAACCCGGCCCGAGCGATCAGCCCCAGCATTTT. The chain recombines TRBV21-1 with TRBJ1-5; the table's D call, TRBD1, was not checked against the DNA. TRBV21-1 is an annotated pseudogene. This CDR3 comprises 15 residues.

This clonotype was counted a few times. V is TRBV7-6 and J is TRBJ2-5; the D call may be TRBD1 or TRBD2 (5 bases each). This CDR3 region has 13 residues. In germline, CDR1 is SGHVS, CDR2 FNYEAQ. The V end was cut by 5 bases, the J end by 5 bases, with 12 bases between. Written as DNA, the CDR3 is TGTGCCAGCAGCCCGGGACGGTGGGAGACCCAGTACTTC. Protein sequence: CASSPGRWETQYF.

This clonotype was seen a few times. This chain uses TRBV5-6 with TRBJ2-3; 8 nucleotides agree with TRBD2. Trimming at V came to 4 bases and at J to 2 bases, leaving 6 bases not matched to a gene. Germline V gene data show CDR1 as SGHDT and CDR2 as YYEEEE. The CDR3 has 15 residues. The CDR3 is CASSQGLENTDTQYF. The CDR3 DNA follows: TGTGCCAGCAGCCAGGGACTAGAAAACACAGATACGCAGTATTTT.

This clonotype was counted many times. The chain is built from TRBV7-2 and TRBJ1-1; D is possibly TRBD1 (5 bases). The CDR3 is made up of 14 amino acids. Germline-derived CDR1 and CDR2 are SGHTA and FQGNSA. V was clipped by 3 bases and J by 2 bases, with 10 bases between them. CDR3 loop: CASSFRGPNTEAFF. The CDR3 nucleotides read TGTGCCAGCAGCTTCCGGGGCCCTAACACTGAAGCTTTCTTT.

This clonotype has a count of ten or more. The chain links TRBV6-2 or TRBV6-3 to TRBJ2-5; TRBD1 agrees at 7 bases. This CDR3 is 15 amino acids long. V trimming: 6 bases; J trimming: 4 bases; junction bases outside the gene matches: 11. Germline assignment: CDR1 MNHEY and CDR2 SVGEGT. Here the CDR3 DNA reads TGTGCCAGCAGCCCTCGGACAGGACGGGGAGAGACCCAGTACTTC. Its protein is CASSPRTGRGETQYF.

In its sample, this clonotype was seen many times. The CDR3, as DNA: TGCGCCAGCAGCCAAGGGAAATGGGTTGAGGCCCCCGGCTACACCTTC. Its protein is CASSQGKWVEAPGYTF. This chain connects TRBV4-3 to TRBJ1-2; no firm D call. Trimming took off 1 base at V and 8 bases at J, with 20 bases between the two ends. The CDR3 has 16 residues. Germline CDR1 LGHNA, CDR2 YSLEER.

This clonotype showed up just a few times. This sequence joins TRBV7-6 and TRBJ2-7; D might be TRBD1 (6 bases). The CDR3 consists of 13 residues. Trimming removed 1 base at V and 6 bases at J, with 10 bases between. Germline loops: CDR1 SGHVS, CDR2 FNYEAQ. The CDR3 coding sequence is TGTGCCAGCAGCTTAGTGAGGACAGCCGAGCAGTACTTC. Protein: CASSLVRTAEQYF. The full variable domain, rest sourced from reference TRBV7-6 and TRBJ2-7, is GAGVSQSPRYKVTKRGQDVALRCDPISGHVSLYWYRQALGQGPEFLTYFNYEAQQDKSGLPNDRFSAERPEGSISTLTIQRTEQRDSAMYRCASSLVRTAEQYFGPGTRLTVT.

This clonotype was detected only a few times. The chain combines TRBV6-2 or TRBV6-3 with TRBJ1-5; D unresolved. Trimming shortened V by 4 bases and J by 4 bases, and 23 bases separated the two germline ends. CDR1 MNHEY and CDR2 SVGEGT come from the germline V gene. The CDR3 runs to 18 residues. This chain's CDR3 is CASSFETTGGFLNQPQHF. The CDR3 coding sequence is TGTGCCAGCAGTTTTGAAACGACCGGCGGGTTTCTAAATCAGCCCCAGCATTTT.